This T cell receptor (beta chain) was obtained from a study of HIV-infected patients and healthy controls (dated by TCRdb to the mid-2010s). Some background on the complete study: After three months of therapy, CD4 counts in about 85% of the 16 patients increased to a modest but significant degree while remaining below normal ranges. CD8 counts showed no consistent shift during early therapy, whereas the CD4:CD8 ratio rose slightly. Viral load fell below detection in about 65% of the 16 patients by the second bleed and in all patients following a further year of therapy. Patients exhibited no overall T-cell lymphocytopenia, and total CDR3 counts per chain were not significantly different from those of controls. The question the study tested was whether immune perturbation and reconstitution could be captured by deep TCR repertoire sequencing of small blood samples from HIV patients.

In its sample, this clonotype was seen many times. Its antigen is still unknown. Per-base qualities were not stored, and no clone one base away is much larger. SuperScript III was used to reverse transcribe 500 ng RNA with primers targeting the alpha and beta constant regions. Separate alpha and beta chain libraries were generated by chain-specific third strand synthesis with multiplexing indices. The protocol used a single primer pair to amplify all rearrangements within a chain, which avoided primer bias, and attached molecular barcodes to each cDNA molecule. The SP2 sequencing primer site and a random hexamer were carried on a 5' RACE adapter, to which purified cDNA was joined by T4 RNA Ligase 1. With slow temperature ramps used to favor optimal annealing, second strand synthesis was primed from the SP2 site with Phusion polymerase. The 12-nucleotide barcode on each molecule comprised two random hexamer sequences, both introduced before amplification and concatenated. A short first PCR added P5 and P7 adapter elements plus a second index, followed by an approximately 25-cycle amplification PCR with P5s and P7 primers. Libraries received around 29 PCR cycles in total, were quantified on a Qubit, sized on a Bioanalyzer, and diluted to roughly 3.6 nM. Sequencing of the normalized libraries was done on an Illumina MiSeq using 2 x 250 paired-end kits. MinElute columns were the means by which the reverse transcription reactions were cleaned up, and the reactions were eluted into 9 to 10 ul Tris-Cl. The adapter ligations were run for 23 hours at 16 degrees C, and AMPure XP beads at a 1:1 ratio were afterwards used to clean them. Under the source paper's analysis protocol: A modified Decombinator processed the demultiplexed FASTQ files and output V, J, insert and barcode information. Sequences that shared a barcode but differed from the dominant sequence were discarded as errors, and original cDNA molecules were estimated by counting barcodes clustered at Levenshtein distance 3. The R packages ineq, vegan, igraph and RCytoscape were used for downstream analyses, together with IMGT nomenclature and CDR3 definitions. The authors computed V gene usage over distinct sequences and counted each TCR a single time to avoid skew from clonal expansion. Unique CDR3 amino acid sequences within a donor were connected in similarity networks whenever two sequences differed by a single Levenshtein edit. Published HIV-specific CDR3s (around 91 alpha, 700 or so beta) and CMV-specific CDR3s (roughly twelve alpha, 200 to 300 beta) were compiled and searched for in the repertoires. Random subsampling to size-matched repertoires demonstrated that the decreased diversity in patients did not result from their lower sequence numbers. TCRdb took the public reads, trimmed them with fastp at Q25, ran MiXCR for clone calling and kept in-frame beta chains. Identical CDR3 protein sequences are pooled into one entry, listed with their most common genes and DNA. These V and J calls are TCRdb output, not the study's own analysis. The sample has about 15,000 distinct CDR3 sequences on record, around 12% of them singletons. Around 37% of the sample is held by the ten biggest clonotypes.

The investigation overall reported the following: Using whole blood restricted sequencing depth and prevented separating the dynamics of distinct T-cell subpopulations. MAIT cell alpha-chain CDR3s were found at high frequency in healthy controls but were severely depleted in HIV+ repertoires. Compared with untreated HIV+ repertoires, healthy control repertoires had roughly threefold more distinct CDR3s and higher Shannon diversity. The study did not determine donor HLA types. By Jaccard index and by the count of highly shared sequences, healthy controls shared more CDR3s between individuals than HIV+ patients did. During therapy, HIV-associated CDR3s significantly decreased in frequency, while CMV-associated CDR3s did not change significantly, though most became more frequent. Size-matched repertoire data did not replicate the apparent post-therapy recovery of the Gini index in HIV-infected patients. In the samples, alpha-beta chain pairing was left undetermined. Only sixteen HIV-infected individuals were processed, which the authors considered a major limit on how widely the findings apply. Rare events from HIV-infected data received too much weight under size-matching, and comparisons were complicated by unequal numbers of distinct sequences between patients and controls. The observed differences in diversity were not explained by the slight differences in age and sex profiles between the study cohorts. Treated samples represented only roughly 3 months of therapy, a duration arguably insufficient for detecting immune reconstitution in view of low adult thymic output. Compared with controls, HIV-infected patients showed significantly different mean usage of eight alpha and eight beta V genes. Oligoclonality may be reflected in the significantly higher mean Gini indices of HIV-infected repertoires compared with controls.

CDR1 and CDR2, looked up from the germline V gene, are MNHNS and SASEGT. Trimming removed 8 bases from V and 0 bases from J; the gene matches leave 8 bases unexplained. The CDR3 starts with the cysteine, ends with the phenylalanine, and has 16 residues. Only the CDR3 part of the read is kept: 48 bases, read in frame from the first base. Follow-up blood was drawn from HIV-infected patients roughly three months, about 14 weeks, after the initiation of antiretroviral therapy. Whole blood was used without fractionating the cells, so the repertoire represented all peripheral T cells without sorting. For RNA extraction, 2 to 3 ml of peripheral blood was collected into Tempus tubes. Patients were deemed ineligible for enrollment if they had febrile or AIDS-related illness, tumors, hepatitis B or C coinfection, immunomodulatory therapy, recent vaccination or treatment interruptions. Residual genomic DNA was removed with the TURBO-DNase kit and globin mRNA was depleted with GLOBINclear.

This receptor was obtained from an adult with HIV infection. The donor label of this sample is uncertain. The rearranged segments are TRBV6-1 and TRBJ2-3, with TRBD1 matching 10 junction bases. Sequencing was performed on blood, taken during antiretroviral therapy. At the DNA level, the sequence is TGTGCCAGCTCATTCGACAGGGGGCCTAGCACAGATACGCAGTATTTT. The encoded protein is CASSFDRGPSTDTQYF.